These 16 T cell receptor beta chains originate from one sample sequenced in a study of cytomegalovirus exposure and HLA in healthy donors. The protocol was immunoSEQ multiplex PCR, while the TCRdb copy is restricted to in-frame clones and leaves out a portion. The sample shows about 130,000 clones, roughly 87% of them seen only once. Sequenced input: PBMCs. The receptors were gathered from a woman under 30 in good health and CMV-seronegative.

CDR3 nucleotides: TGTGCCAGCAGGGATAGGGGGTTGAACACTGAAGCTTTCTTT. Translating gives CASRDRGLNTEAFF. The chain couples TRBV5-6 to TRBJ1-1; maybe TRBD1 (6 bases). The germline V gene encodes CDR1 SGHDT and CDR2 YYEEEE. The V and J ends lost 5 bases and 0 bases respectively, with 11 bases between them. This CDR3 spans 14 amino acids. Variable domain in full (rest from reference TRBV5-6 and TRBJ1-1): DAGVTQSPTHLIKTRGQQVTLRCSPKSGHDTVSWYQQALGQGPQFIFQYYEEEERQRGNFPDRFSGHQFPNYSSELNVNALLLGDSALYLCASRDRGLNTEAFFGQGTRLTVV.

The chain couples TRBV2 to TRBJ2-3; D is unclear. Germline values: CDR1 SNHLY, CDR2 FYNNEI. This CDR3 comprises 12 residues. Trimming left V 6 bases short and J 0 bases short, with 4 bases between. The CDR3 DNA follows: TGTGCCAGCAGCTATAGCACAGATACGCAGTATTTT. Amino acids: CASSYSTDTQYF.

This chain joins TRBV4-1 and TRBJ1-1, with 11 bases fitting TRBD1. The CDR3 covers 15 residues. V lost 3 bases and J lost 8; bases outside the gene matches: 8. Germline lookup yields CDR1 MGHRA and CDR2 YSYEKL. This CDR3 is CASSHWTGGASEAFF. CDR3 coding DNA: TGCGCCAGCAGCCACTGGACAGGGGGCGCGTCGGAAGCTTTCTTT.

V usage is TRBV6-1 and J usage is TRBJ1-2, with 9 bases matching TRBD1. CDR3 size: 15 residues. V trimming: 6 bases; J trimming: 4 bases; junction bases outside the gene matches: 9. Germline loops: CDR1 MNHNS, CDR2 SASEGT. The CDR3 nucleotides read TGTGCCAGCAGCCCTAGGACAGGGGCGTTCTATGGCTACACCTTC. Its protein product is CASSPRTGAFYGYTF.

The rearrangement links TRBV20-1 to TRBJ2-3, with D possibly being TRBD1 (5 bases). This CDR3 is built from 11 residues. CDR1 is DFQATT, CDR2 SNEGSKA, per germline (reference sequence). The germline V and J ends were trimmed by 2 bases and 6 bases, with 6 bases remaining between them. The CDR3 bases are TGCAGTGCTAGATACAGGGATACGCAGTATTTT. Translated, it gives CSARYRDTQYF.

J is TRBJ1-1 and V is TRBV13, with D maybe TRBD1 (6 bases). Germline V gene sequence: CDR1 PRHDT, CDR2 FYEKMQ (reference sequence). The CDR3 consists of 14 residues. Trimming cost V 5 bases and J 0 bases, with 10 bases left between them. The CDR3 reads CASSPGHMNTEAFF. The CDR3 coding sequence is TGTGCCAGCAGCCCGGGACACATGAACACTGAAGCTTTCTTT.

The V and J genes are TRBV28 and TRBJ2-7; D possibly corresponds to TRBD2 (6 bases). CDR1 MDHEN and CDR2 SYDVKM come from the germline V gene. CDR3 length: 14 amino acids. V was clipped by 6 bases and J by 2 bases, with 14 bases between them. CDR3 in amino acids: CASSAAGRPYEQYF. CDR3 nucleotide sequence: TGTGCCAGCAGCGCGGCGGGACGGCCCTACGAGCAGTACTTC. Drawing the rest from reference TRBV28 and TRBJ2-7, the complete variable domain is DVKVTQSSRYLVKRTGEKVFLECVQDMDHENMFWYRQDPGLGLRLIYFSYDVKMKEKGDIPEGYSVSREKKERFSLILESASTNQTSMYLCASSAAGRPYEQYFGPGTRLTVT.

The rearrangement uses TRBV7-9 and TRBJ2-7; 11 bases fit TRBD1. With V trimmed by 6 bases and J by 1 base, 2 bases remained unmatched. The germline V gene encodes CDR1 SEHNR and CDR2 FQNEAQ (reference sequence). The CDR3 is 14 amino acids. Written as DNA, the CDR3 is TGTGCCAGCAGGGGACAGGGGGGGTCCTACGAGCAGTACTTC. Its protein is CASRGQGGSYEQYF.

The rearrangement links TRBV4-1 to TRBJ2-2; D ambiguous. Looked up from germline, CDR1 is MGHRA and CDR2 is YSYEKL. The CDR3 contains 15 residues. Trimming took 4 bases from V and 3 from J, leaving 12 bases between them. The CDR3 protein is CASSRADLYTGELFF. In DNA, the CDR3 is TGCGCCAGCAGCCGGGCCGACCTTTACACCGGGGAGCTGTTTTTT.

This rearrangement joins TRBV29-1 to TRBJ1-2; D not certain. The CDR3 runs to 11 residues. Germline V gene lookup returns CDR1 SQVTM and CDR2 ANQGSEA. Trimming took 4 bases from V and 8 from J, leaving 11 bases between them. In DNA, the CDR3 is TGCAGCGTTGTGGGCACCTCGGGCTACACCTTC. Translation gives CSVVGTSGYTF.

In regard to this clone: Other nucleotide sequences in the sample specify the same CDR3. DNA for the CDR3: TGTGCTAGTGGCTTACAGTATGGCTACACCTTC. Translating it yields CASGLQYGYTF. The V and J genes are TRBV12-5 and TRBJ1-2; D remains ambiguous. This CDR3 contains 11 residues. CDR1 is LGHNT, CDR2 FRNRAP, per germline. With 6 bases removed from V and 5 bases from J, the gap between germline ends came to 7 bases.

This clone was seen a few times. The CDR3 spells CASSIHTGAQPQHF. The CDR3, as DNA: TGTGCCAGTAGTATTCATACAGGGGCCCAGCCCCAGCATTTT. The chain couples TRBV19 to TRBJ1-5, with TRBD1 matching over 7 bases. Looked up from germline, CDR1 is LNHDA and CDR2 is SQIVND (reference sequence). There are 14 residues in the CDR3. The J segment lost 7 bases and the V segment lost 3 bases, leaving 6 bases of the junction unmatched.

The V gene is TRBV20-1, the J gene TRBJ1-2; 8 nucleotides agree with TRBD1. The CDR3 is 11 amino acids. Per germline, CDR1 DFQATT and CDR2 SNEGSKA (reference sequence). The CDR3 DNA sequence: TGCAGCCGGACAGGGTCCTATGGCTACACCTTC. Protein: CSRTGSYGYTF.

The rearrangement links TRBV11-3 to TRBJ2-5, with 11 positions matching TRBD2. The germline gives CDR1 SGHNT, CDR2 YENEEA. The CDR3 consists of 15 residues. The junction had 9 bases not matched to a gene; V was cut back by 5 bases and J by 7 bases. Here the CDR3 DNA reads TGTGCCAGCAGCCCCGGCGGGACTAGCGGAGGGACCCAGTACTTC. It translates to CASSPGGTSGGTQYF.

This chain uses TRBV9 with TRBJ2-7; 9 bases fit TRBD2. V dropped 2 bases and J dropped 0; count of bases not matched to a gene: 6. In germline, CDR1 is SGDLS, CDR2 YYNGEE. The CDR3 spans 16 residues. CDR3 sequence reads: CASSVSGGGASYEQYF. CDR3 nucleotides: TGTGCCAGCAGCGTTAGTGGCGGGGGGGCCTCCTACGAGCAGTACTTC.

The chain carries TRBV18 and TRBJ1-1; 8 nucleotides match TRBD1. CDR1 is KGHSH, CDR2 LQKENI, per germline. The CDR3 totals 16 residues. V lost 0 bases and J lost 3; bases outside the gene matches: 6. The CDR3 reads CASSPPPGGADTEAFF. CDR3 coding DNA: TGTGCCAGCTCACCACCGCCAGGGGGCGCGGACACTGAAGCTTTCTTT.